This TCR beta chain was retrieved from a study of T-cell reconstitution after alpha-beta-depleted transplantation in children. This clonotype was observed a handful of times. The germline V and J ends were trimmed by 2 bases and 4 bases, with 8 bases remaining between them. CDR3 length: 13 residues. A TCRbeta library incorporating unique molecular identifiers was prepared. TCRdb independently ran MiXCR on the PCR reads; one entry per CDR3 protein. The table lists 27,000 or so distinct CDR3 sequences, around 17% of them singletons, with around 35% in the top ten. The input for sequencing was PBMCs, mostly from graft donor cells, taken 60 days after TCRalphabeta/CD19-depleted stem cell transplant. The origin of this receptor is a male patient between 2 and 10 years old who had a stem cell transplant for acute lymphoblastic leukemia, so the T cells may come from the graft donor. This chain uses TRBV12-3 or TRBV12-4 with TRBJ1-1; D possibly corresponds to TRBD1 (6 bases). DNA for the CDR3: TGTGCCAGCAGTTTACGAGGGGGCACTGAAGCTTTCTTT. Its translation: CASSLRGGTEAFF.